Below are 19 T cell receptor beta chains sequenced from a single sample in a study of blood T cell repertoires in COVID-19. The table came from immunoSEQ multiplex PCR; TCRdb's copy has only in-frame clones and leaves some out. The sample records about 70,000 clones, 86% being singletons. Source material: peripheral blood. These receptors were taken from a human donor in a cohort sampled during active COVID-19.

In this sample, this clone turned up a few times. The rearrangement joins TRBV29-1 to TRBJ1-3; D ambiguous. The CDR3 has 14 residues. Germline V gene sequence: CDR1 SQVTM, CDR2 ANQGSEA. Trimming pared 2 bases from V and 0 bases from J, leaving 8 bases between. CDR3 sequence: CSVETESSGNTIYF. For the CDR3, the DNA is TGCAGCGTTGAAACAGAAAGCTCTGGAAACACCATATATTTT.

The chain uses TRBV7-8 and TRBJ2-7, with D perhaps TRBD2 (5 bases). V lost 2 bases and J lost 1, with 12 bases in between. The CDR3 has 15 residues. Per germline, CDR1 SGHVS and CDR2 FQNEAQ. DNA for the CDR3: TGTGCCAGCAGCTTACGGGAAGGGCAGTCCTACGAGCAGTACTTC. Translation gives CASSLREGQSYEQYF. Based on the CDR3 plus reference TRBV7-8 and TRBJ2-7, the full variable domain is GAGVSQSPRYKVAKRGQDVALRCDPISGHVSLFWYQQALGQGPEFLTYFQNEAQLDKSGLPSDRFFAERPEGSVSTLKIQRTQQEDSAVYLCASSLREGQSYEQYFGPGTRLTVT.

V usage is TRBV10-1 and J usage is TRBJ2-3, with D perhaps matching TRBD1 (6 bases). The V and J ends lost 4 bases and 2 bases respectively, with 13 bases between them. Germline CDR1 WNHNN, CDR2 SYGVQD (reference sequence). The CDR3 runs 15 residues. The CDR3 DNA follows: TGCGCCAGCAGTGCTGGACAGCGCCACACAGATACGCAGTATTTT. This gives the protein CASSAGQRHTDTQYF.

The chain carries TRBV15 and TRBJ1-2; perhaps TRBD1 as D (5 bases). Trimming removed 5 bases from V and 10 bases from J, with 14 bases in between. The length of the CDR3 is 12 residues. Germline values: CDR1 LNHNV, CDR2 YYDKDF (reference sequence). CDR3 amino acids: CATSGRGFTYTF. CDR3 nucleotide sequence: TGTGCCACCAGCGGACGGGGGTTCACCTACACCTTC.

The V call is TRBV4-1, the J call TRBJ2-3; D remains unclear. CDR3 length equals 14 residues. Trimming removed 4 bases from V and 0 bases from J, with 8 bases in between. Germline CDR1 is MGHRA and CDR2 is YSYEKL. The CDR3 coding sequence is TGCGCCAGCAGCCCCTTGCGGAGCACAGATACGCAGTATTTT. It translates to CASSPLRSTDTQYF.

The rearrangement uses TRBV6-6 and TRBJ2-2; D call uncertain. Germline CDR1 and CDR2: MNHNY and SVGAGI (reference sequence). The germline V and J ends were trimmed by 6 bases and 7 bases, with 9 bases remaining between them. This CDR3 spans 12 amino acids. The CDR3 is CASSRPSGELFF. CDR3 nucleotide sequence: TGTGCCAGCAGCCGGCCTAGCGGGGAGCTGTTTTTT.

J is TRBJ2-7 and V is TRBV5-4, with TRBD2 matching 10 bases. CDR1 and CDR2 from the germline V gene are SGHNT and YYREEE (reference sequence). V shed 0 bases, J shed 7 bases, and the junction held 4 bases outside the gene matches. The CDR3 extends over 14 amino acids. CDR3 protein: CASSLDLAGAEQYF. The CDR3 DNA is TGTGCCAGCAGCTTGGACCTAGCGGGGGCGGAGCAGTACTTC.

CDR3 region: CASSPRTGSPDTQYF. The CDR3 nucleotides are TGTGCCAGCAGCCCGAGGACAGGGTCGCCAGATACGCAGTATTTT. The genes are TRBV6-2 or TRBV6-3 and TRBJ2-3; 8 nucleotides align to TRBD1. The germline V gene encodes CDR1 MNHEY and CDR2 SVGEGT. Trimming took 6 bases from V and 4 from J; bases not matched to a gene: 9. The CDR3 runs to 15 residues.

The CDR3 DNA is TGTGCCAGCAGTGGGACTAGGGGAGCCGAGACCCAGTACTTC. As protein: CASSGTRGAETQYF. The rearrangement joins TRBV2 to TRBJ2-5, with 7 nucleotides matching TRBD2. Looked up from germline, CDR1 is SNHLY and CDR2 is FYNNEI. The CDR3 has 14 residues. The V and J ends lost 4 bases and 5 bases, in that order; junction bases with no gene match: 7.

This rearrangement joins TRBV28 to TRBJ1-3; 8 bases fit TRBD1. This CDR3 has 13 amino acids. The germline CDR1 and CDR2 sequences are MDHEN and SYDVKM. Trimming took 5 bases from V and 10 from J; bases not matched to a gene: 7. CDR3 residues: CASSLGQGPTIYF. The CDR3 DNA reads TGTGCCAGCAGTCTCGGACAGGGCCCAACCATATATTTT.

The J gene is TRBJ1-2, the V gene TRBV18; D uncertain. The CDR3 runs to 11 residues. Trimming pared 2 bases from V and 8 bases from J, leaving 6 bases between. Germline V lookup: CDR1 KGHSH, CDR2 LQKENI. The CDR3: CASSPSQGYTF. CDR3 sequence (DNA): TGTGCCAGCTCACCATCCCAGGGCTACACCTTC. The full variable domain, rest sourced from reference TRBV18 and TRBJ1-2, is NAGVMQNPRHLVRRRGQEARLRCSPMKGHSHVYWYRQLPEEGLKFMVYLQKENIIDESGMPKERFSAEFPKEGPSILRIQQVVRGDSAAYFCASSPSQGYTFGSGTRLTVV.

The chain uses TRBV27 and TRBJ1-6; a possible D gene is TRBD1 (6 bases). CDR3 length equals 14 residues. V was cut by 3 bases and J by 7 bases, with 10 bases left in between. Per germline, CDR1 MNHEY and CDR2 SMNVEV (reference sequence). As DNA, the CDR3 is TGTGCCAGCAGTTTCTCACAGGGAAATTCACCCCTCCACTTT. Translating it yields CASSFSQGNSPLHF.

The chain couples TRBV10-3 to TRBJ2-3, with D possibly matching TRBD2 (5 bases). The V and J ends lost 1 base and 2 bases respectively, with 19 bases between them. The CDR3 length is 18 residues. The V gene's germline CDR1 is ENHRY and CDR2 SYGVKD. CDR3 in DNA: TGTGCCATCAGTGAGTGGAGCGTCGGAGGAGGTCCCACAGATACGCAGTATTTT. Protein product: CAISEWSVGGGPTDTQYF.

This clone appeared once. The chain combines TRBV4-2 with TRBJ2-2, with TRBD1 matching over 7 bases. The CDR3 consists of 16 residues. The V segment lost 1 base and the J segment 1 base; nucleotides outside the gene matches: 3. From germline, CDR1 is LGHNA and CDR2 YNFKEQ. The CDR3 coding sequence is TGTGCCAGCAGCCAAGGGCGGACAGGGAACACCGGGGAGCTGTTTTTT. Translating gives CASSQGRTGNTGELFF.

The chain uses TRBV7-3 and TRBJ2-1; 7 nucleotides align to TRBD2. This CDR3 has 15 amino acids. Germline CDR1 reads SGHTA; CDR2 reads FQGTGA. The V segment lost 8 bases and the J segment 7 bases; nucleotides outside the gene matches: 14. The CDR3 region is CASGLGGGAGNEQFF. The CDR3 DNA follows: TGTGCCAGCGGACTCGGGGGAGGGGCGGGGAATGAGCAGTTCTTC.

The rearrangement links TRBV15 to TRBJ2-3; 9 nucleotides align to TRBD2. Germline trimming cut 0 bases from V and 0 bases from J; bases unmatched to any gene: 7. Per the germline V gene, CDR1 is LNHNV and CDR2 is YYDKDF (reference sequence). This CDR3 has 18 residues. The CDR3 nucleotides are TGTGCCACCAGCAGAGACCGACTAGCGGCTTCTAGCACAGATACGCAGTATTTT. Amino acid sequence: CATSRDRLAASSTDTQYF. The whole variable domain, remainder taken from reference TRBV15 and TRBJ2-3, is DAMVIQNPRYQVTQFGKPVTLSCSQTLNHNVMYWYQQKSSQAPKLLFHYYDKDFNNEADTPDNFQSRRPNTSFCFLDIRSPGLGDTAMYLCATSRDRLAASSTDTQYFGPGTRLTVL.

This chain uses TRBV2 with TRBJ2-7; 8 bases are a match to TRBD2. V lost 5 bases and J lost 0; bases outside the gene matches: 3. CDR1 and CDR2 from the germline V gene are SNHLY and FYNNEI. The CDR3 is 14 residues long. CDR3 in amino acids: CASSPGGASYEQYF. CDR3 coding DNA: TGTGCCAGCAGTCCCGGGGGGGCCTCCTACGAGCAGTACTTC. The whole variable domain, remainder taken from reference TRBV2 and TRBJ2-7, is EPEVTQTPSHQVTQMGQEVILRCVPISNHLYFYWYRQILGQKVEFLVSFYNNEISEKSEIFDDQFSVERPDGSNFTLKIRSTKLEDSAMYFCASSPGGASYEQYFGPGTRLTVT.

This clone was seen more than once but under ten times. This chain uses TRBV2 with TRBJ1-2; 8 bases fit TRBD1. This CDR3 is 13 amino acids long. Trimming took 7 bases from V and 8 from J; bases not matched to a gene: 9. Germline values: CDR1 SNHLY, CDR2 FYNNEI. The chain's CDR3 is CASMPDRGRGYTF. DNA of the CDR3: TGTGCCAGCATGCCCGACAGGGGACGAGGCTACACCTTC. The full variable domain, completed using reference TRBV2 and TRBJ1-2, is EPEVTQTPSHQVTQMGQEVILRCVPISNHLYFYWYRQILGQKVEFLVSFYNNEISEKSEIFDDQFSVERPDGSNFTLKIRSTKLEDSAMYFCASMPDRGRGYTFGSGTRLTVV.

The chain has TRBV6-2 or TRBV6-3 and TRBJ2-3; 9 positions agree with TRBD2. Germline-derived CDR1 and CDR2 are MNHEY and SVGEGT. The CDR3 is 13 amino acids. V trimming: 6 bases; J trimming: 9 bases; junction bases outside the gene matches: 7. CDR3 in DNA: TGTGCCAGCAGCCAGCGGGGGGAGGGGACGCAGTATTTT. As protein: CASSQRGEGTQYF.